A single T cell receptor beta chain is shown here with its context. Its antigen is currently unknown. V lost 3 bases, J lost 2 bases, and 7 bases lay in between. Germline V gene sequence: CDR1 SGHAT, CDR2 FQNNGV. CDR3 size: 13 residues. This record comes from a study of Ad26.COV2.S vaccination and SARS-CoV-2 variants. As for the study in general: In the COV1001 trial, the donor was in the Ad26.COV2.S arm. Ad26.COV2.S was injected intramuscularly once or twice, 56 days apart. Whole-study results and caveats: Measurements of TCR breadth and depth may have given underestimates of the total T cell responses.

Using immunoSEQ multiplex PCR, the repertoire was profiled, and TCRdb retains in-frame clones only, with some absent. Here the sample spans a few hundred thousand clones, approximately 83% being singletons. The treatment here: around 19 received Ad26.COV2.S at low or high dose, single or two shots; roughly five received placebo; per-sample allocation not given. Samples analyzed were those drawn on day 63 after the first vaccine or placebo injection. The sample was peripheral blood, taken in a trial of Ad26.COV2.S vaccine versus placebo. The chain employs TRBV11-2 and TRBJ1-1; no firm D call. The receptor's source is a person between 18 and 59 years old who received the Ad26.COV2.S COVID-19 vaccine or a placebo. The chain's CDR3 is CASSFGGNTEAFF. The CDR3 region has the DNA TGTGCCAGCAGCTTCGGAGGAAACACTGAAGCTTTCTTT.